These T cell receptor beta chains were read from a single sample in a study of blood T cell repertoires in COVID-19. Method: immunoSEQ multiplex PCR; TCRdb's copy keeps in-frame clones and lacks some. In the table there are about 300,000 clones, about 90% of which are singletons. Sequencing was carried out using PBMCs or T cells enriched from blood (not recorded which). The receptor source for this set is a woman aged 18 to 35 with acute COVID-19. CDR3s include the opening cysteine and the closing phenylalanine or tryptophan. The D gene is left open where the match is weak. Some rows have no size entry. The others give once, few or many, or a class for an expanded clone.

V gene	D gene	clone size	J gene	CDR3 protein	CDR3 DNA
TRBV5-6	TRBD1	NA	TRBJ2-5	CASSLRLTGGFQETQYF	TGTGCCAGCAGCTTGCGCTTGACAGGGGGCTTTCAAGAGACCCAGTACTTC
TRBV11-2	TRBD2	NA	TRBJ2-3	CASSLGGWDTDTQYF	TGTGCCAGCAGCTTGGGGGGGTGGGACACAGATACGCAGTATTTT
TRBV19	NA	NA	TRBJ2-1	CASSIAGFYNEQFF	TGTGCCAGTAGTATCGCGGGATTCTACAATGAGCAGTTCTTC
TRBV27	NA	NA	TRBJ1-1	CASNHPLGTRTPKKNTEAFF	TGTGCCAGCAACCACCCCCTAGGGACACGGACACCAAAAAAGAACACTGAAGCTTTCTTT
TRBV2	NA	few	TRBJ1-1	CASTPVSGAFF	TGTGCCAGCACCCCAGTCTCGGGAGCTTTCTTT
TRBV6-6	NA	NA	TRBJ1-5	CASRGHNNQPQHF	TGTGCCAGTAGGGGCCATAACAATCAGCCCCAGCATTTT
TRBV27	NA	NA	TRBJ1-1	CASSLVLGGTEAFF	TGTGCCAGCAGTTTGGTGTTGGGGGGCACTGAAGCTTTCTTT
TRBV11-3	NA	NA	TRBJ2-3	CASSTGGAVDTQYF	TGTGCCAGCAGCACGGGCGGGGCCGTAGATACGCAGTATTTT
TRBV7-7	NA	NA	TRBJ2-1	CASSLELAVYNEQFF	TGTGCTAGCAGCTTAGAACTAGCAGTCTACAATGAGCAGTTCTTC
TRBV7-9	NA	NA	TRBJ1-1	CASSPPGGRGSTEAFF	TGTGCCAGCAGCCCCCCCGGAGGCCGGGGTAGCACTGAAGCTTTCTTT
TRBV7-9	TRBD1	NA	TRBJ1-1	CASSADRVTEAFF	TGTGCCAGCAGCGCGGACAGGGTCACTGAAGCTTTCTTT
TRBV7-2	NA	NA	TRBJ2-5	CASSRLVQETQYF	TGTGCCAGCAGCCGATTAGTTCAAGAGACCCAGTACTTC
TRBV28	TRBD1	NA	TRBJ1-5	CASSTGQGVRQPQHF	TGTGCCAGCAGTACTGGACAGGGGGTTCGTCAGCCCCAGCATTTT
TRBV5-4	NA	NA	TRBJ1-1	CASSLGGPMNTEAFF	TGTGCCAGCAGCTTAGGCGGGCCCATGAACACTGAAGCTTTCTTT
TRBV10-3	NA	NA	TRBJ1-5	CAISDRGRSDQPQHF	TGTGCCATCAGTGACCGGGGAAGGTCCGATCAGCCCCAGCATTTT
TRBV7-3	TRBD1	NA	TRBJ2-2	CASRRLRQGARTGELFF	TGTGCCAGCAGGAGGCTGAGGCAGGGGGCGCGGACCGGGGAGCTGTTTTTT
TRBV19	TRBD1	NA	TRBJ1-3	CASNTGVSGNTIYF	TGTGCCAGTAATACAGGGGTCTCTGGAAACACCATATATTTT
TRBV5-5	NA	NA	TRBJ1-2	CASSLDSAPYGYTF	TGTGCCAGCAGCTTGGACAGTGCGCCCTATGGCTACACCTTC
TRBV11-2	NA	NA	TRBJ2-1	CASSLGSWRPNEQFF	TGTGCCAGCAGCCTGGGAAGTTGGAGGCCCAATGAGCAGTTCTTC
TRBV11-3	TRBD2	NA	TRBJ2-1	CASSLRTSGKNEQFF	TGTGCCAGCAGCTTGAGGACTAGCGGGAAAAATGAGCAGTTCTTC
TRBV24-1	TRBD2	NA	TRBJ2-1	CATKGPAGINEQFF	TGTGCCACCAAGGGGCCAGCGGGGATCAATGAGCAGTTCTTC
TRBV5-1	NA	NA	TRBJ1-1	CASSLGGTSNTEAFF	TGCGCCAGCAGCTTGGGTGGGACATCGAACACTGAAGCTTTCTTT
TRBV18	TRBD2	NA	TRBJ2-7	CASSPRLARVYEQYF	TGTGCCAGCTCACCCAGACTAGCCCGGGTGTACGAGCAGTACTTC